The clone carrying this T cell receptor (beta chain) was seen only once. Described treatment: roughly 19 received Ad26.COV2.S at low or high dose, single or two shots; 5 received placebo; per-sample allocation not given. On day 63 after the first injection, vaccine and placebo recipients gave samples. It was an adult aged 18-55 years in Boston who was the donor. This CDR3 contains 16 residues. The ends were cut back, 0 bases at V and 7 bases at J, with 16 bases in the middle. Germline V gene data show CDR1 as LGHNA and CDR2 as YSLEER. This sample is part of a study of Ad26.COV2.S vaccination and SARS-CoV-2 variants. The protocol was immunoSEQ multiplex PCR, while the TCRdb copy is restricted to in-frame clones and leaves out a portion. The table records roughly 460,000 clones, 70% to 90% of them present only once.

This receptor was taken from a person aged 18-60 years who received the Ad26.COV2.S COVID-19 vaccine or a placebo. The sample here was peripheral blood, taken in a trial of Ad26.COV2.S vaccine versus placebo. The rearrangement joins TRBV4-3 to TRBJ1-5; D is unclear. The CDR3 region is CASSQDLFGVNQPQHF. In DNA form, the CDR3 reads TGCGCCAGCAGCCAAGACCTCTTTGGGGTGAACCAGCCCCAGCATTTT.